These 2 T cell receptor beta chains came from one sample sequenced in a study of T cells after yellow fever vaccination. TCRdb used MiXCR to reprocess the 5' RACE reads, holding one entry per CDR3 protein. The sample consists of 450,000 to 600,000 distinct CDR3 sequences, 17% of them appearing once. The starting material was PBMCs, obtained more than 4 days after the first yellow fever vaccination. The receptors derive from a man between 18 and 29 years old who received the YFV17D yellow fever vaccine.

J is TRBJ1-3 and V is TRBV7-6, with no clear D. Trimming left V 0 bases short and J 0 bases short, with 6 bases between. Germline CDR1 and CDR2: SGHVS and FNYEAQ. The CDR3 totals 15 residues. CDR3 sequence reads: CASSLAGSSGNTIYF. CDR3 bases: TGTGCCAGCAGCTTAGCGGGCAGCTCTGGAAACACCATATATTTT.

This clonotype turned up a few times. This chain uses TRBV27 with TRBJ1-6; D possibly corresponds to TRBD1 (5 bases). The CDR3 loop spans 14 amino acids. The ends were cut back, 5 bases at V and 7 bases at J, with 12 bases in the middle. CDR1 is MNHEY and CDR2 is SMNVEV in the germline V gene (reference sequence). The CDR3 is CASSLGTRNSPLHF. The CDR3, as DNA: TGTGCCAGCAGTCTAGGGACTCGCAATTCACCCCTCCACTTT.